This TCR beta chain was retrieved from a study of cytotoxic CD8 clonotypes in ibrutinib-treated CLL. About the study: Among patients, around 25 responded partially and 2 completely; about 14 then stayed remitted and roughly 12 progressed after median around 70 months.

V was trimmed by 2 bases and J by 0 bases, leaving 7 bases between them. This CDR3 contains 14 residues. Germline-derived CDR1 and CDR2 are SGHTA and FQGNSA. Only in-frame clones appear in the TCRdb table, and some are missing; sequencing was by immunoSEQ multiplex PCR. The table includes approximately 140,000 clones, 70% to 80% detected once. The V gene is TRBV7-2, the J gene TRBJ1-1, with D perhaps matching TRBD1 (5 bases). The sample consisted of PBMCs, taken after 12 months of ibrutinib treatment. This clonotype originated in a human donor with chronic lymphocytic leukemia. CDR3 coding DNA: TGTGCCAGCAGCTTATCGGGACTGAACACTGAAGCTTTCTTT. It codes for CASSLSGLNTEAFF.